This passage covers 6 T cell receptor beta chains from one sample sequenced in a study of blood T cell repertoires in COVID-19. Some clones are missing from TCRdb's copy, which holds only in-frame ones; the method was immunoSEQ multiplex PCR. The sample gives roughly 400,000 clones, approximately 91% of which show up once; around 1.5% is in the top ten. The sample consisted of PBMCs or T cells enriched from blood (not recorded which). These receptors all come from a woman under 30 who had been exposed to COVID-19.

This chain connects TRBV7-8 to TRBJ2-7; TRBD2 might be the D (6 bases). The CDR3 runs to 14 residues. With 4 bases removed from V and 7 bases from J, the gap between germline ends came to 17 bases. CDR1 is SGHVS and CDR2 is FQNEAQ in the germline V gene. The CDR3 DNA is TGTGCCAGCAGCTCGGAACTAGCCTCCTGGGAGCAGTACTTC. It encodes CASSSELASWEQYF.

This clone showed up just once. The gene calls are TRBV5-1 and TRBJ1-1, with TRBD1 identical over 10 bases. After removal of 0 bases from V and 3 bases from J, the junction contained 11 bases not matched to a gene. The germline CDR1 and CDR2 sequences are SGHRS and YFSETQ. CDR3 length: 18 amino acids. CDR3 nucleotide sequence: TGCGCCAGCAGCTTGGACGGGACAGGGGACGTGAGGGACACTGAAGCTTTCTTT. Protein sequence: CASSLDGTGDVRDTEAFF.

The DNA of the CDR3 is TGTGCCAGCAGACAGGGAAACTCCATCTACGAGCAGTACTTC. Its protein is CASRQGNSIYEQYF. The chain recombines TRBV6-6 with TRBJ2-7, with D perhaps TRBD1 (6 bases). CDR1 MNHNY and CDR2 SVGAGI come from the germline V gene (reference sequence). This CDR3 has 14 residues. V was shortened by 6 bases and J by 3 bases, with 15 bases between the two germline ends.

The rearrangement links TRBV28 to TRBJ1-5; 9 bases are a match to TRBD1. Germline V gene data show CDR1 as MDHEN and CDR2 as SYDVKM. The CDR3 is 18 amino acids. With 2 bases clipped from V and 4 bases from J, the junction kept 12 bases outside the gene matches. CDR3 in DNA: TGTGCCAGCAGTTTACCCCCTTTGGGACAGGGTTGGAATCAGCCCCAGCATTTT. It codes for CASSLPPLGQGWNQPQHF.

This rearrangement joins TRBV28 to TRBJ1-5; D remains ambiguous. Trimming removed 7 bases at V and 6 bases at J, with 10 bases between. From germline, CDR1 is MDHEN and CDR2 SYDVKM. The CDR3 runs to 12 residues. CDR3 sequence reads: CASTVSSQPQHF. In DNA form, the CDR3 reads TGTGCCAGCACTGTGTCGAGTCAGCCCCAGCATTTT.

The J gene is TRBJ2-3, the V gene TRBV6-5; 9 bases align to TRBD1. Germline CDR1 reads MNHEY; CDR2 reads SVGAGI. Unmatched junction bases numbered 2, after V lost 6 bases and J lost 1 base. The CDR3 runs to 14 residues. The DNA of the CDR3 is TGTGCCAGCAGGACAGGGGGGCGCACAGATACGCAGTATTTT. Translation: CASRTGGRTDTQYF.